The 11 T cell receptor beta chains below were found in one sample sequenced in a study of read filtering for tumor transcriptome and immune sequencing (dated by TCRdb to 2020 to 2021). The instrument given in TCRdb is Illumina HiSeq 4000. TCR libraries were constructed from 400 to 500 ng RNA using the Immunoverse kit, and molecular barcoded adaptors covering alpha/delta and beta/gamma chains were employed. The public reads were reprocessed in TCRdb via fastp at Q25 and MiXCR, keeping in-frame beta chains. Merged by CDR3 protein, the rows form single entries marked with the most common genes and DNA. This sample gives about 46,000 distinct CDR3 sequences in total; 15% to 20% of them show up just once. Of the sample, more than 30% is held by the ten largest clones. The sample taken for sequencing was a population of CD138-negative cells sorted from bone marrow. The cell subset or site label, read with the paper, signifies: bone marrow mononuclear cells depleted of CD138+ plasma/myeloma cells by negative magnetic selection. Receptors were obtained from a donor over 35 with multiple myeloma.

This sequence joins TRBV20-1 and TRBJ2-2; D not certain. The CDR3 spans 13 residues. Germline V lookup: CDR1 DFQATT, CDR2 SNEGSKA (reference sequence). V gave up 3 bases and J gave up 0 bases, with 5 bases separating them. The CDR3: CSASGTNTGELFF. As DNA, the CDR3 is TGCAGTGCTAGCGGTACGAACACCGGGGAGCTGTTTTTT.

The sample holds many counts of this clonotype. This CDR3 reads CSVGASGSTDTQYF. The DNA for the CDR3 is TGCAGCGTTGGTGCAAGCGGAAGCACAGATACGCAGTATTTT. J is TRBJ2-3 and V is TRBV29-1, with a weak D call TRBD2 (5 bases). In germline, CDR1 is SQVTM, CDR2 ANQGSEA. The CDR3 contains 14 residues. V lost 4 bases and J lost 0, with 11 bases in between.

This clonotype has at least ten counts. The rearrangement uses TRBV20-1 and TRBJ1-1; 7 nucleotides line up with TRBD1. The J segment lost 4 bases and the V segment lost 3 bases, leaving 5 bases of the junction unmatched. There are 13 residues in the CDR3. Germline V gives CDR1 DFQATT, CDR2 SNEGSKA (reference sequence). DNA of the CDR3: TGCAGTGCTAGCAAACAGGGGCTCACTGAAGCTTTCTTT. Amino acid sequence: CSASKQGLTEAFF.

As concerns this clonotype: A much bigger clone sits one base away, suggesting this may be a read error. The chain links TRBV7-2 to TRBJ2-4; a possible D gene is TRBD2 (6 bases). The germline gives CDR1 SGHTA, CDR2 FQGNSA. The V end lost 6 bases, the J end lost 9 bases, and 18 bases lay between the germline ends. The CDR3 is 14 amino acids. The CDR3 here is CASSHTGLIIIQYF. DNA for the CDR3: TGTGCCAGCAGTCATACGGGACTCATAATCATTCAGTACTTC.

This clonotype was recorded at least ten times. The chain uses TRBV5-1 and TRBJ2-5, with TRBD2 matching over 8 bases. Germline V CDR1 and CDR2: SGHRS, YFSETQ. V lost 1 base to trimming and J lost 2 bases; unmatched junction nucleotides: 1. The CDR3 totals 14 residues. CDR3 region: CASSLTSGQETQYF. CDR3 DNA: TGCGCCAGCAGCTTGACTAGCGGACAAGAGACCCAGTACTTC.

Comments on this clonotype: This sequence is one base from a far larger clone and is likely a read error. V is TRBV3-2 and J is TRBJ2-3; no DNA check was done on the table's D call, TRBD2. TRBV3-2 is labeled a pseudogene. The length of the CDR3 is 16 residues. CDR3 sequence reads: CASSLRISGSTDTQYF. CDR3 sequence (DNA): TGTGCCAGCAGCCTCAGGATTAGCGGGAGCACAGATACGCAGTATTTT.

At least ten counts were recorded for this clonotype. The CDR3 loop reads CASSLGQDTDTQYF. DNA of the CDR3: TGCGCCAGCAGCCTAGGACAGGACACAGATACGCAGTATTTT. This chain links TRBV5-1 with TRBJ2-3, with TRBD1 matching over 7 bases. J was trimmed by 2 bases and V by 4 bases; bases with no gene match: 4. The CDR3 extends over 14 amino acids. Germline V gives CDR1 SGHRS, CDR2 YFSETQ.

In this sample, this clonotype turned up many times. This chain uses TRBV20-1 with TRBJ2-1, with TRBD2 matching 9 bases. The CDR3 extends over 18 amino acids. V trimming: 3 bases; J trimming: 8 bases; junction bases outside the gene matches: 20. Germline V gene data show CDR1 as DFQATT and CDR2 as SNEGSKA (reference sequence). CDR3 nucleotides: TGCAGTGCTAGTGGTTGGCAGGGGGTAGCGGGGGAGGAGGATGAGCAGTTCTTC. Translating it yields CSASGWQGVAGEEDEQFF.

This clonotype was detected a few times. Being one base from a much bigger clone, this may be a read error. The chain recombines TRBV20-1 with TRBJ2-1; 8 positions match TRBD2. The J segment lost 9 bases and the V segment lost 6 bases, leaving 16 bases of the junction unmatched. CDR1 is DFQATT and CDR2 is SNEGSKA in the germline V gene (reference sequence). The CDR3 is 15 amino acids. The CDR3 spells CSANPTSERAGEQFF. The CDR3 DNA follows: TGCAGTGCCAACCCGACTAGCGAGAGGGCGGGTGAGCAGTTCTTC.

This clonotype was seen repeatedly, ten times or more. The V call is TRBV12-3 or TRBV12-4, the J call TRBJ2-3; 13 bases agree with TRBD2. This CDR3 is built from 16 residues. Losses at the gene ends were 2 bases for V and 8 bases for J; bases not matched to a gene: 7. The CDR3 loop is CASSLTSGRVGGTQYF. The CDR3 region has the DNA TGTGCCAGCAGTTTAACTAGCGGGAGGGTAGGAGGTACGCAGTATTTT.

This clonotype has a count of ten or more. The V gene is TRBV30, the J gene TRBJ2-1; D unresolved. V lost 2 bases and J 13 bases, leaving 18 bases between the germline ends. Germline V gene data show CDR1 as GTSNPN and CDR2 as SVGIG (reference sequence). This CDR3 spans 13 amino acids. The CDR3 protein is CAWSIGMRREQFF. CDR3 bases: TGTGCCTGGAGTATAGGGATGAGAAGAGAACAGTTCTTC.